The 20 T cell receptor beta chains presented below share a single source sample, sequenced in a study of blood T cell repertoires in COVID-19. TCRdb keeps only in-frame clones here, not all; method: immunoSEQ multiplex PCR. Of some 90,000 clones listed, 80% to 90% are singletons. Sequencing input: peripheral blood. These receptors all stem from a man over 45 with acute or convalescent COVID-19.

V and J are TRBV18 and TRBJ1-3; 10 bases fit TRBD1. V was clipped by 2 bases and J by 4 bases; unmatched bases: 8. Germline V lookup: CDR1 KGHSH, CDR2 LQKENI. There are 17 residues in the CDR3. The CDR3 spells CASSPSTGGVIGNTIYF. In DNA form, the CDR3 reads TGTGCCAGCTCACCATCGACAGGGGGCGTGATAGGAAACACCATATATTTT.

The rearrangement uses TRBV6-1 and TRBJ1-5; no clear D gene. This CDR3 comprises 12 residues. Germline CDR1 and CDR2: MNHNS and SASEGT. The germline V and J ends were trimmed by 2 bases and 9 bases, with 8 bases remaining between them. The CDR3 DNA reads TGTGCCAGCAGTGAACCCACTTCGCCCCAGCATTTT. Its protein is CASSEPTSPQHF.

CDR3 DNA sequence: TGTGCCAGCAGCCCAATTCCGGGACAGGGATTTTCCTCCTACAATGAGCAGTTCTTC. Translated, it gives CASSPIPGQGFSSYNEQFF. The J gene is TRBJ2-1, the V gene TRBV7-9; TRBD1 matches at 9 bases. Germline loops: CDR1 SEHNR, CDR2 FQNEAQ (reference sequence). The CDR3 runs 19 residues. The V segment lost 5 bases and the J segment 0 bases; nucleotides outside the gene matches: 14. The full variable domain, in which reference TRBV7-9 and TRBJ2-1 provide the parts outside the CDR3, is DTGVSQNPRHKITKRGQNVTFRCDPISEHNRLYWYRQTLGQGPEFLTYFQNEAQLEKSRLLSDRFSAERPKGSFSTLEIQRTEQGDSAMYLCASSPIPGQGFSSYNEQFFGPGTRLTVL.

This chain joins TRBV29-1 and TRBJ1-2, with 7 positions matching TRBD1. V lost 5 bases to trimming and J lost 6 bases; unmatched junction nucleotides: 3. Germline CDR1 SQVTM, CDR2 ANQGSEA. There are 11 residues in the CDR3. DNA of the CDR3: TGCAGCGTTTTCGACAGGGATGGCTACACCTTC. Its translation: CSVFDRDGYTF. Full variable domain (outside the CDR3, taken from reference TRBV29-1 and TRBJ1-2): SAVISQKPSRDICQRGTSLTIQCQVDSQVTMMFWYRQQPGQSLTLIATANQGSEATYESGFVIDKFPISRPNLTFSTLTVSNMSPEDSSIYLCSVFDRDGYTFGSGTRLTVV.

The chain combines TRBV6-5 with TRBJ1-2, with TRBD1 as a possible D gene (6 bases). V was cut by 5 bases and J by 4 bases, with 14 bases left in between. Germline V gene data show CDR1 as MNHEY and CDR2 as SVGAGI. This CDR3 is built from 14 residues. CDR3 sequence reads: CASSTGQLAYGYTF. CDR3 coding DNA: TGTGCCAGCAGTACAGGACAGCTAGCCTATGGCTACACCTTC.

This chain joins TRBV9 and TRBJ2-3, with D maybe TRBD1 (6 bases). With 0 bases removed from V and 2 bases from J, the gap between germline ends came to 10 bases. The CDR3 length is 15 residues. From germline, CDR1 is SGDLS and CDR2 YYNGEE. CDR3 in amino acids: CASSVVEGHTDTQYF. The CDR3 DNA follows: TGTGCCAGCAGCGTAGTTGAGGGACACACAGATACGCAGTATTTT.

The CDR3 loop is CASSLLRTGVHEQYF. In DNA form, the CDR3 reads TGTGCCAGCAGTCTCCTTCGGACAGGGGTCCACGAGCAGTACTTC. This chain connects TRBV27 to TRBJ2-7; 9 bases fit TRBD1. The CDR3 is made up of 15 amino acids. In germline, CDR1 is MNHEY, CDR2 SMNVEV (reference sequence). After removal of 5 bases from V and 5 bases from J, the junction contained 10 bases not matched to a gene.

V usage is TRBV9 and J usage is TRBJ1-6, with D possibly matching TRBD1 (5 bases). The V end was cut by 2 bases, the J end by 6 bases, with 9 bases between. The CDR3 loop spans 14 amino acids. The germline gives CDR1 SGDLS, CDR2 YYNGEE. Here the CDR3 DNA reads TGTGCCAGCAGCGTCAGGGAGGTTAATTCACCCCTCCACTTT. Translating gives CASSVREVNSPLHF.

The rearrangement links TRBV14 to TRBJ2-2, with a weak D call TRBD2 (6 bases). Germline V gene sequence: CDR1 SGHDN, CDR2 FVKESK. V was cut by 1 base and J by 5 bases, with 14 bases left in between. The CDR3 spans 16 residues. The chain's CDR3 is CASSQVGGLGTGELFF. CDR3 DNA: TGTGCCAGCAGCCAAGTTGGAGGGTTGGGGACCGGGGAGCTGTTTTTT.

J is TRBJ1-3 and V is TRBV19, with TRBD1 as a possible D gene (5 bases). The germline CDR1 and CDR2 sequences are LNHDA and SQIVND (reference sequence). V lost 10 bases to trimming and J lost 0 bases, with 19 bases between them. The CDR3 sequence is 16 residues long. CDR3 protein: CATTEGSSNSGNTIYF. CDR3 DNA: TGTGCCACCACGGAGGGGTCTTCGAACTCTGGAAACACCATATATTTT.

The rearrangement uses TRBV5-1 and TRBJ2-7, with 10 bases aligning to TRBD1. The CDR3 runs to 15 residues. Looked up from germline, CDR1 is SGHRS and CDR2 is YFSETQ. Trimming at V came to 3 bases and at J to 7 bases, leaving 10 bases not matched to a gene. The CDR3 nucleotides are TGCGCCAGCAGCTCCATTCGGGACAGGGGAGGGGAGCAGTACTTC. Protein product: CASSSIRDRGGEQYF.

This chain uses TRBV11-2 with TRBJ2-7; 7 nucleotides align to TRBD2. V lost 1 base, J lost 3 bases, and 6 bases stayed unmatched. The CDR3 is 15 amino acids. The germline V gene encodes CDR1 SGHAT and CDR2 FQNNGV. CDR3 in DNA: TGTGCCAGCAGCTTAGGGGGAGCGGGAATCTACGAGCAGTACTTC. Protein product: CASSLGGAGIYEQYF.

The rearrangement uses TRBV5-5 and TRBJ2-3, with 8 bases that match TRBD2. V gave up 4 bases and J gave up 5 bases; unmatched junction bases: 6. Germline-derived CDR1 and CDR2 are SGHKS and YYEKEE (reference sequence). CDR3 length equals 14 residues. This CDR3 is CASSPGGVRDTQYF. In DNA, the CDR3 is TGTGCCAGCAGCCCGGGGGGGGTGCGAGATACGCAGTATTTT. The complete variable domain, with remaining parts taken from reference TRBV5-5 and TRBJ2-3, reads DAGVTQSPTHLIKTRGQQVTLRCSPISGHKSVSWYQQVLGQGPQFIFQYYEKEERGRGNFPDRFSARQFPNYSSELNVNALLLGDSALYLCASSPGGVRDTQYFGPGTRLTVL.

The chain couples TRBV20-1 to TRBJ2-1; 9 bases align to TRBD2. The CDR3 sequence is 16 residues long. Germline V gene data show CDR1 as DFQATT and CDR2 as SNEGSKA (reference sequence). With V trimmed by 3 bases and J by 3 bases, 9 bases remained unmatched. The CDR3 nucleotides read TGCAGTGCTAGTTCTGCGAGCGGGGGGTACTACAATGAGCAGTTCTTC. Residues: CSASSASGGYYNEQFF.

V usage is TRBV3-1 (or the pseudogene TRBV3-2) and J usage is TRBJ1-2; D unresolved. V was pared by 7 bases and J by 5 bases, with 11 bases between. There are 12 residues in the CDR3. The germline V gene has CDR1 LGHDT and CDR2 YNNKEL (reference sequence). CDR3 in amino acids: CASTDRVYGYTF. The CDR3 bases are TGTGCCAGCACCGATCGGGTTTATGGCTACACCTTC.

V gene TRBV28 combines with J gene TRBJ2-2, with 8 bases identical to TRBD2. Per the germline V gene, CDR1 is MDHEN and CDR2 is SYDVKM. This CDR3 has 15 residues. The ends lost 3 bases at V and 7 bases at J; junction bases unmatched: 7. CDR3 residues: CASSFHAGGSGELFF. The CDR3 DNA reads TGTGCCAGCAGTTTTCACGCGGGGGGCAGCGGGGAGCTGTTTTTT.

The chain carries TRBV27 and TRBJ1-3; TRBD1 might be the D (5 bases). Germline-derived CDR1 and CDR2 are MNHEY and SMNVEV (reference sequence). The CDR3 loop spans 16 amino acids. The V gene lost 5 bases and the J gene lost 0 bases, with 14 bases spanning the gap. CDR3 nucleotides: TGTGCCAGCAGTACCACCGACAGCCGCTCTGGAAACACCATATATTTT. Its protein is CASSTTDSRSGNTIYF.

The chain couples TRBV28 to TRBJ1-4, with D possibly being TRBD1 (6 bases). From germline, CDR1 is MDHEN and CDR2 SYDVKM. The CDR3 is made up of 16 amino acids. The V and J ends lost 6 bases and 0 bases respectively, with 14 bases between them. The CDR3 spells CASSLRSGATNEKLFF. CDR3 in DNA: TGTGCCAGCAGCTTAAGGTCAGGGGCAACTAATGAAAAACTGTTTTTT.

CDR3 sequence reads: CASIGGYSYNSPLHF. The CDR3 region has the DNA TGTGCCAGCATAGGCGGTTACTCCTATAATTCACCCCTCCACTTT. The chain links TRBV5-5 to TRBJ1-6; D not resolved. The CDR3 is 15 residues long. Looked up from germline, CDR1 is SGHKS and CDR2 is YYEKEE (reference sequence). V gave up 6 bases and J gave up 0 bases, with 10 bases separating them.

The chain employs TRBV19 and TRBJ1-5; no definite D call. Germline lookup yields CDR1 LNHDA and CDR2 SQIVND (reference sequence). This CDR3 has 15 residues. Between the trimmed V and J ends, which lost 6 bases and 3 bases, there was a span of 15 bases. CDR3: CASSPRGGINQPQHF. The DNA of the CDR3 is TGTGCCAGTAGCCCGCGGGGAGGGATCAATCAGCCCCAGCATTTT. The whole variable domain, filled in from reference TRBV19 and TRBJ1-5, reads DGGITQSPKYLFRKEGQNVTLSCEQNLNHDAMYWYRQDPGQGLRLIYYSQIVNDFQKGDIAEGYSVSREKKESFPLTVTSAQKNPTAFYLCASSPRGGINQPQHFGDGTRLSIL.